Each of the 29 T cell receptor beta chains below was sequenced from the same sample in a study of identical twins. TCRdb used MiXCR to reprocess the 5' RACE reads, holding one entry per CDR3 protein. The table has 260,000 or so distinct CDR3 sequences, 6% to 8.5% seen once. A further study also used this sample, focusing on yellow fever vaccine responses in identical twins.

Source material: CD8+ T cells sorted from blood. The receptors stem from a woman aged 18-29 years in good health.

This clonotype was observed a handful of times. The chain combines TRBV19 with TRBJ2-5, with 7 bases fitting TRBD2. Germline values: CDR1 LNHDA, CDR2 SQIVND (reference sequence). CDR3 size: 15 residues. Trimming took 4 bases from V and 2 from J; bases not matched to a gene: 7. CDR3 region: CASSNAGVPQETQYF. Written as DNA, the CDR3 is TGTGCCAGTAGTAACGCGGGGGTCCCGCAAGAGACCCAGTACTTC. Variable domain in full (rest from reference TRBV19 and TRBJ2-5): DGGITQSPKYLFRKEGQNVTLSCEQNLNHDAMYWYRQDPGQGLRLIYYSQIVNDFQKGDIAEGYSVSREKKESFPLTVTSAQKNPTAFYLCASSNAGVPQETQYFGPGTRLLVL.

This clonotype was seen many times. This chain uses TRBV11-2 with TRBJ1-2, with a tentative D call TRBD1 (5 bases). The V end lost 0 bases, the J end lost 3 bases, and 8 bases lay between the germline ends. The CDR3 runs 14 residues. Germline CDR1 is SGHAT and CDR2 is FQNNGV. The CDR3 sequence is CASSLEGGYYGYTF. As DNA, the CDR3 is TGTGCCAGCAGCTTAGAGGGGGGATACTATGGCTACACCTTC.

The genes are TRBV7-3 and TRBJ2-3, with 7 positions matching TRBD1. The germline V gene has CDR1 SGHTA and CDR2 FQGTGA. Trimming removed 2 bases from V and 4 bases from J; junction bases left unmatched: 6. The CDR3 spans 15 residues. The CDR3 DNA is TGTGCCAGCAGCTTAGTAGGGCAGGGGGCAGATACGCAGTATTTT. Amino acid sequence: CASSLVGQGADTQYF.

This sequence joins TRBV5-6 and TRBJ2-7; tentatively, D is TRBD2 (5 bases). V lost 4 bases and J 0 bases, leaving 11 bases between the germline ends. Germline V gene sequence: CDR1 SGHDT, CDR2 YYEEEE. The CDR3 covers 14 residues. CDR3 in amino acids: CASSTGIISYEQYF. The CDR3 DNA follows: TGTGCCAGCAGCACCGGGATCATCTCCTACGAGCAGTACTTC.

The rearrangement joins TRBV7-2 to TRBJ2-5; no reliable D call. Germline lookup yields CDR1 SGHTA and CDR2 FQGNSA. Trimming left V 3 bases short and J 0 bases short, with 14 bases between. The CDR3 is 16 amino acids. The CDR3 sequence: CASSFPTALYQETQYF. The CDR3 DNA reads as TGTGCCAGCAGCTTCCCAACCGCTTTGTACCAAGAGACCCAGTACTTC.

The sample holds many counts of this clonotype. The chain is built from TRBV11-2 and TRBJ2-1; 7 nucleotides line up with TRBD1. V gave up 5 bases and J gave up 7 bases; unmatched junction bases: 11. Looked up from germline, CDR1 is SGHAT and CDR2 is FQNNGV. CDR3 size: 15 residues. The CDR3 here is CASSAPRDRVNEQFF. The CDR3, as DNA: TGTGCCAGCAGCGCACCTCGTGACAGGGTTAATGAGCAGTTCTTC.

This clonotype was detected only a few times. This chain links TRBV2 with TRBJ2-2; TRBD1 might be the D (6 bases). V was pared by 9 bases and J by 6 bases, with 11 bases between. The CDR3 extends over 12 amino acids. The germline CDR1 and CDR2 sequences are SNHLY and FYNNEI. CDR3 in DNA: TGTGCCAGTACGGACAGACCCGGGGAGCTGTTTTTT. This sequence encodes CASTDRPGELFF.

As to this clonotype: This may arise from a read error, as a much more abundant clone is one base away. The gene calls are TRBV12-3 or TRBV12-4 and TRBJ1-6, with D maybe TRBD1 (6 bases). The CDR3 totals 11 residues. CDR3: CASRAGEALYF. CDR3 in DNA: TGTGCCAGCAGGGCAGGGGAGGCCCTCTACTTT.

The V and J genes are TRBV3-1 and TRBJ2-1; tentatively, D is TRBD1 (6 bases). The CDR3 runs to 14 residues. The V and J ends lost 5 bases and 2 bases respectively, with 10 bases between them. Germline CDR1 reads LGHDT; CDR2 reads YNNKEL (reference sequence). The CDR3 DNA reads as TGTGCCAGCAGCGGCCAGGGGCCCTACAATGAGCAGTTCTTC. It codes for CASSGQGPYNEQFF.

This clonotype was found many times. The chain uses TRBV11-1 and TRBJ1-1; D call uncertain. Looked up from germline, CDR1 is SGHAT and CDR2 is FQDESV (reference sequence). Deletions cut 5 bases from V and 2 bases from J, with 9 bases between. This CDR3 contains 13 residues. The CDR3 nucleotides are TGTGCCAGCAGCCGAACAGTAAACACTGAAGCTTTCTTT. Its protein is CASSRTVNTEAFF.

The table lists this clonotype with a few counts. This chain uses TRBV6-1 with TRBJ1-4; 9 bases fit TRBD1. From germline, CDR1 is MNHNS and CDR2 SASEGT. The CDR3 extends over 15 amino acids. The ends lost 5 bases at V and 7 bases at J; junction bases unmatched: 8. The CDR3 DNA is TGTGCCAGCAGTACCACACAGGGGGCGGGTGAAAAACTGTTTTTT. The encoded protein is CASSTTQGAGEKLFF.

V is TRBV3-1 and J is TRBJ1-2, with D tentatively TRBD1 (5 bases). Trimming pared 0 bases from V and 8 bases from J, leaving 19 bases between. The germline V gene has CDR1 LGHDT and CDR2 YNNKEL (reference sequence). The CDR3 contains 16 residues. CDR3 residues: CASSQDWQGVEDGYTF. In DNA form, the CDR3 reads TGTGCCAGCAGCCAAGATTGGCAGGGAGTGGAAGACGGCTACACCTTC.

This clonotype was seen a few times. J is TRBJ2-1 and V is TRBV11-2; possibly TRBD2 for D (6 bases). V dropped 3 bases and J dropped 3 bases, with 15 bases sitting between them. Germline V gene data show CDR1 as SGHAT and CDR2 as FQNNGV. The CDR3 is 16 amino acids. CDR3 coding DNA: TGTGCCAGCAGCTTGAACGGGGGAGAGGTCTACAATGAGCAGTTCTTC. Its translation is CASSLNGGEVYNEQFF.

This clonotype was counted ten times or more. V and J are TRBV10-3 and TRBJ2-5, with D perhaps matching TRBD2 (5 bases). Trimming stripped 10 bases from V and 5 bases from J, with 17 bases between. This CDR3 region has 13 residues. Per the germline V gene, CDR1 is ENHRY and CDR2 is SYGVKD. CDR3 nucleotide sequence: TGTGCCACGAACGGGAACTCGGGTGAGACCCAGTACTTC. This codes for CATNGNSGETQYF.

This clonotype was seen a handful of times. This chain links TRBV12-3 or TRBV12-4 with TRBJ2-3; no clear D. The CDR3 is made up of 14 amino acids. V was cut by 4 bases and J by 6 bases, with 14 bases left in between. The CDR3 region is CASSSPSSEDTQYF. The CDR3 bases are TGTGCCAGCAGTTCGCCCAGTAGTGAGGATACGCAGTATTTT.

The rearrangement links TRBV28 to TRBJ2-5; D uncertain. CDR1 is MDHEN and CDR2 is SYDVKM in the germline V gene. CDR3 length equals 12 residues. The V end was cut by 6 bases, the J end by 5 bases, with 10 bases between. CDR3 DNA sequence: TGTGCCAGCAGGGCACACGGGGAGACCCAGTACTTC. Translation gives CASRAHGETQYF.

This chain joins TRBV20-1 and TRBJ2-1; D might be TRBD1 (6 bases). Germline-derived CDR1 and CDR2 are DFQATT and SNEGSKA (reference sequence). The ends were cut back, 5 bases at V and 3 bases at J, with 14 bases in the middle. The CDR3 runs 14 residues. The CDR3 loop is CSAPVGGDYNEQFF. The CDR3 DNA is TGCAGTGCTCCCGTAGGGGGAGACTACAATGAGCAGTTCTTC.

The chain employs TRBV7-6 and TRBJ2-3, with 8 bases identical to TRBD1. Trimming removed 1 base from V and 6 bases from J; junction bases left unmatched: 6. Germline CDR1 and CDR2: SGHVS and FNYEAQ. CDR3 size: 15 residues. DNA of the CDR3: TGTGCCAGCAGCTTAGTTGGGACAGGAGTGGATACGCAGTATTTT. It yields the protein CASSLVGTGVDTQYF. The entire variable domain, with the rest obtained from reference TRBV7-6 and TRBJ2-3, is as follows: GAGVSQSPRYKVTKRGQDVALRCDPISGHVSLYWYRQALGQGPEFLTYFNYEAQQDKSGLPNDRFSAERPEGSISTLTIQRTEQRDSAMYRCASSLVGTGVDTQYFGPGTRLTVL.

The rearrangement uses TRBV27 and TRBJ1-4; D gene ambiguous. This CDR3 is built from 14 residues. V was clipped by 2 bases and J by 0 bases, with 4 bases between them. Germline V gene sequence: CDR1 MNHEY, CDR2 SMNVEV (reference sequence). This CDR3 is CASSLMATNEKLFF. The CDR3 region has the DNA TGTGCCAGCAGTTTAATGGCAACTAATGAAAAACTGTTTTTT.

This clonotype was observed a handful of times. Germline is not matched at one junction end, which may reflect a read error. CDR3 in amino acids: CANSLARGPSYEQYF. The CDR3 coding sequence is TGTGCCAACAGCTTAGCCAGGGGCCCCTCCTACGAGCAGTACTTC. V usage is TRBV7-8 and J usage is TRBJ2-7; tentatively, D is TRBD1 (6 bases). The CDR3 runs 15 residues. Germline V gene sequence: CDR1 SGHVS, CDR2 FQNEAQ.

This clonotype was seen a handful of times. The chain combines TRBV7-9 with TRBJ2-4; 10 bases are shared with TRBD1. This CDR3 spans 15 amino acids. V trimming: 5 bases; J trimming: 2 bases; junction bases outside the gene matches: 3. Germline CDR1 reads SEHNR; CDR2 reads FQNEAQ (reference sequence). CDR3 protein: CASSLGQGTKNIQYF. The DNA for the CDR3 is TGTGCCAGCAGCCTGGGACAGGGGACCAAAAACATTCAGTACTTC.

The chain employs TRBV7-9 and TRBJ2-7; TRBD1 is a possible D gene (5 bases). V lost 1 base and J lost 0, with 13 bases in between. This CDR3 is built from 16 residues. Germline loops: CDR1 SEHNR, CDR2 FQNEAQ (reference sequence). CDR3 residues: CASSLVQGPSSYEQYF. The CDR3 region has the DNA TGTGCCAGCAGCTTAGTCCAGGGCCCTAGCTCCTACGAGCAGTACTTC.

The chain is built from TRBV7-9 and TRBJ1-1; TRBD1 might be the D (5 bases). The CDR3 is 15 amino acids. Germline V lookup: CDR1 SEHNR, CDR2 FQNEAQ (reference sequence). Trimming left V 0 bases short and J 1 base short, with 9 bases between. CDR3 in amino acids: CASSLAPGWNTEAFF. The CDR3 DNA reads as TGTGCCAGCAGCTTAGCCCCAGGGTGGAACACTGAAGCTTTCTTT.

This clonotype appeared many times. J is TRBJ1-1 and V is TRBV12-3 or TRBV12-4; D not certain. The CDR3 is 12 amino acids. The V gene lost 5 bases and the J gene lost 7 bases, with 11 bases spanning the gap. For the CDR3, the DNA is TGTGCCAGCAGTCCAAGGATCGGTGAAGCTTTCTTT. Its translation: CASSPRIGEAFF.

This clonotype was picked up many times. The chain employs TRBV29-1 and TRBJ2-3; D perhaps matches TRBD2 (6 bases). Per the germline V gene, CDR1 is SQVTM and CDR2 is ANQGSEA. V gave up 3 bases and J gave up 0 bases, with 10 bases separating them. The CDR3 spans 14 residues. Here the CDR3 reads CSVDIADSTDTQYF. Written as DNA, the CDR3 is TGCAGCGTTGACATAGCGGATAGCACAGATACGCAGTATTTT.

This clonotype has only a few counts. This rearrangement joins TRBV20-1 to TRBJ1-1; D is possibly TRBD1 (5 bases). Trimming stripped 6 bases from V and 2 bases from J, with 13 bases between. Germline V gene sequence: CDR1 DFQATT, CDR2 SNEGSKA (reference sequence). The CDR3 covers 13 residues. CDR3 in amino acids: CSASREYNTEAFF. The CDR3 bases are TGCAGTGCAAGCAGGGAATATAACACTGAAGCTTTCTTT.

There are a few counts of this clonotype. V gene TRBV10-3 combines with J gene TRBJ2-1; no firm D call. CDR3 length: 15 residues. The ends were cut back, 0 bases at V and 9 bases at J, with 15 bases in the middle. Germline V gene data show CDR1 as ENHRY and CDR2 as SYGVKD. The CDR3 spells CAISESVDRLVEQFF. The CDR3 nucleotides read TGTGCCATCAGTGAGTCGGTAGACCGTTTGGTTGAGCAGTTCTTC.

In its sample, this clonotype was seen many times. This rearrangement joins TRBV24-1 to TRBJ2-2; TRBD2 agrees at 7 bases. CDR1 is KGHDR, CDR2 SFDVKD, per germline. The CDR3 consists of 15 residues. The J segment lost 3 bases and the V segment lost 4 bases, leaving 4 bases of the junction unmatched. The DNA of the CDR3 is TGTGCCACCAGTGACCTGGGGAGGGACACCGGGGAGCTGTTTTTT. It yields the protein CATSDLGRDTGELFF.

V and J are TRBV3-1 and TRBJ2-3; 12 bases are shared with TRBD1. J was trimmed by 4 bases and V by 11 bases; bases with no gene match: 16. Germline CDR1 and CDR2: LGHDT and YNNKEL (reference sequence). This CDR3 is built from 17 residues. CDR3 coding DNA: TGTGCCTCCTGCCAAGAGGGACAGGGGGCTTTTGCAGATACGCAGTATTTT. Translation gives CASCQEGQGAFADTQYF.